This T cell receptor (beta chain) was identified during a study of T cell responses to AZD1222 COVID-19 vaccine (dated by TCRdb to the early 2020s). Context from the whole study: AZD1222 recipients whose second dose came at about 4 weeks and those whose second dose came at about 12 weeks were combined into one group, since spike-specific TCR depth and breadth did not differ between the two schedules. A total of roughly 240 trial participants underwent TCR sequencing, of whom 207 received two doses of AZD1222 and about 25 received two doses of the MenACWY control vaccine. Enrollment into the trials was organized by age into subgroups of 18-55, 56-69 and 70-plus years, and those subgroups contained 148, 28 and 57 TCR-sequenced participants, respectively.

The CDR3 regions of human TCRbeta chains were analyzed by immunosequencing. In the source study's methods: TCRs in the repertoires were matched against a reference library of SARS-CoV-2-specific TCRs that had been generated with the MIRA antigen-specificity platform. Breadth was defined as the fraction of unique TCRs that were SARS-CoV-2-associated. Depth was defined as the fraction of total T cells that were SARS-CoV-2-associated. Using the MIRA data, each spike-specific TCR was mapped to the spike region that the TCR reacts to and placed in a CD4 or CD8 class. Log10-transformed breadth and depth values were compared by one-way ANOVA with Sidak's multiple comparisons tests. TCRdb re-hosts the immuneACCESS table, in-frame sequences only. Its copies lack some clones; in the studies checked, an unresolved V gene accounts for under half of them, and the cause for the rest is not known. That table gives V, J and clone size, and the DNA gave D and trimming. The sample table contains some 200,000 clones; only one count was recorded for almost 95% of them. The top ten clones comprise more than 9% of the sample.

General findings and caveats noted by the study authors: The whole spike protein was spanned by vaccine-associated CD4 TCRs, and dominant responses were seen in regions 160-218 and 743-854. After two AZD1222 doses, both the breadth and the depth of spike-specific TCRs were significantly higher than at day 0 and than in MenACWY recipients. Nearly half of unique spike-specific TCRs reportedly recognized epitopes outside regions mutated in the B.1.351 and B.1.1.7 variants. The 56-69-year group was small, and its depth increase did not reach significance, likely because of low power. Because no samples from the day 14 peak response were available, repertoires could be characterized only after the peak T cell response. Most participants were white British and females outnumbered males, and the authors suggested that clonal diversity may have been underestimated. Conclusions about previously exposed vaccinees are limited because only six or seven AZD1222 recipients were SARS-CoV-2 seropositive at baseline.

The time point label, read with the paper, signifies: baseline before first vaccination. Samples from vaccinated people were obtained from the UK trials COV001 and COV002, which included a single-blind randomized controlled phase 2/3 trial of AZD1222 (ChAdOx1 nCoV-19) in healthy adults. For TCRbeta chain sequencing, PBMC samples from trial participants were taken at day 0 and at day 28 after the second dose. This clone has just a few counts. What this receptor recognizes is not known. Base qualities are missing; no much larger clone stands one base away. V is clipped by 1 base and J by 5 bases, and the sequence between their germline boundaries is 6 bases long. From cysteine to phenylalanine, the CDR3 is 12 amino acids long. CDR3 DNA is the only sequence kept; it has 36 bases, read in frame from the first base. For CDR1 and CDR2, the germline V gene (reference sequence) lists SGHNT and YYREEE.

The source is an adult in good health. The sequence links TRBV5-4 to TRBJ1-2; the D gene cannot be resolved reliably. The sample was peripheral blood, taken on day 0 of AZD1222 vaccination. The DNA reads TGTGCCAGCAGCTTGTACAGTTATGGCTACACCTTC. Its protein reads: CASSLYSYGYTF.